The source of this T cell receptor beta chain is a study of cytomegalovirus exposure and HLA in healthy donors. Primers for the PCR totalled 60 Vbeta and 13 Jbeta. Sequencing used immunoSEQ multiplex PCR; TCRdb keeps in-frame clones, though not all of them. The sample carries about 200,000 clones, 70% to 80% recorded once. Whole-study results and caveats: In a later analysis, a genetic analysis reported fewer productive-TCR N-insertions in an Asian-associated ancestry cluster than the cohort average. Reported results showed that the classifier diagnosed cytomegalovirus status with high specificity and sensitivity. A highly shared variant cluster was judged a likely technical artifact.

Comment on this clone: Its antigen remains unknown.

This CDR3 is built from 17 residues. Germline CDR1 is KGHSH and CDR2 is LQKENI. Germline trimming cut 3 bases from V and 4 bases from J; bases unmatched to any gene: 14. This TCR came from a male donor in good health and CMV-seropositive. Sequenced: PBMCs. The chain uses TRBV18 and TRBJ1-1; 7 positions match TRBD1. Here the CDR3 reads CASSPLTGAVESTEAFF. DNA of the CDR3: TGTGCCAGCTCACCGCTTACAGGGGCAGTTGAGAGCACTGAAGCTTTCTTT.